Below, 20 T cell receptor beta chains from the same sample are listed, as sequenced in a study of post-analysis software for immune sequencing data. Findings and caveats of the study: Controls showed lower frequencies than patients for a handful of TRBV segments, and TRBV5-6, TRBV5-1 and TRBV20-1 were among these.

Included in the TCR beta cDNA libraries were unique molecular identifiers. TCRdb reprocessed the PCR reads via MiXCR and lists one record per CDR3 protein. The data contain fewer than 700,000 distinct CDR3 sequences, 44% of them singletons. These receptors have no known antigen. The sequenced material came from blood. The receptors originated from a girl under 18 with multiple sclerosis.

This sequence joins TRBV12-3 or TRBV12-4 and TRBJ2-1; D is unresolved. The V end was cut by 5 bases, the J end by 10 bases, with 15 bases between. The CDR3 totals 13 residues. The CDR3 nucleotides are TGTGCCAGCAGTCCGACCGTACGTAGGGAGCAGTTCTTC. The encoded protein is CASSPTVRREQFF.

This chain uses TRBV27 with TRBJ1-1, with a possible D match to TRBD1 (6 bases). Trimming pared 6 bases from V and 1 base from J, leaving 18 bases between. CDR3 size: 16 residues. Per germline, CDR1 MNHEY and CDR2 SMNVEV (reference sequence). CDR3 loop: CASSPLGQGSNTEAFF. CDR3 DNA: TGTGCCAGCAGCCCCCTGGGGCAGGGGTCGAACACTGAAGCTTTCTTT.

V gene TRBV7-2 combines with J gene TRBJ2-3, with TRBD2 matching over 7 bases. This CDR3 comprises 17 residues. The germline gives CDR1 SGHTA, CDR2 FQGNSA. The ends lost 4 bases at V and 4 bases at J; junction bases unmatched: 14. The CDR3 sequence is CASSSRMGGVEPDTQYF. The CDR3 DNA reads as TGTGCCAGCAGCTCACGGATGGGGGGGGTGGAGCCAGATACGCAGTATTTT.

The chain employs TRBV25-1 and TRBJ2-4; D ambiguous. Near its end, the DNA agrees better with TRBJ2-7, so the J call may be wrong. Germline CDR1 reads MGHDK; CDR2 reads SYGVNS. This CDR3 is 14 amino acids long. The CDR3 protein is CASSAPTRSYEQYF. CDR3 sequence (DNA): TGTGCCAGCAGTGCGCCGACTCGCTCCTACGAGCAGTACTTC.

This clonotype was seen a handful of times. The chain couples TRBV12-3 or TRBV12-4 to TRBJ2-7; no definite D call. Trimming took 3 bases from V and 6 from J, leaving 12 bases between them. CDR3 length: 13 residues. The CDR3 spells CASSFLLGSEQYF. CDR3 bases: TGTGCCAGCAGTTTTTTACTGGGCTCCGAGCAGTACTTC.

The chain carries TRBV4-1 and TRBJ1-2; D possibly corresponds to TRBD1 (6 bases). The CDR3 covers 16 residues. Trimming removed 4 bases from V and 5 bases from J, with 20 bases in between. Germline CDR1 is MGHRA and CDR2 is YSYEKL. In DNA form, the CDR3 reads TGCGCCAGCAGCCGAGCCCCAGGGGCTATTTCGTATGGCTACACCTTC. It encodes CASSRAPGAISYGYTF.

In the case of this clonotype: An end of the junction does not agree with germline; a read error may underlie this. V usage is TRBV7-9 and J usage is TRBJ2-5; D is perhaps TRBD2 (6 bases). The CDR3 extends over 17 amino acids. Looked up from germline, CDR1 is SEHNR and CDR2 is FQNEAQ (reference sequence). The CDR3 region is CASRLVGSGEYQETQYF. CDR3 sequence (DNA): TGTGCCAGCAGGTTAGTCGGGAGCGGAGAGTACCAAGAGACCCAGTACTTC.

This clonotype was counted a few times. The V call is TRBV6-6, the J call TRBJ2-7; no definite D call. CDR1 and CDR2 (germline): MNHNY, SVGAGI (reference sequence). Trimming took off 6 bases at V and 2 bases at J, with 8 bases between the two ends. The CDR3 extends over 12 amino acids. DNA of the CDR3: TGTGCCAGCAGATCCGGGCCCTACGAGCAGTACTTC. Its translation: CASRSGPYEQYF.

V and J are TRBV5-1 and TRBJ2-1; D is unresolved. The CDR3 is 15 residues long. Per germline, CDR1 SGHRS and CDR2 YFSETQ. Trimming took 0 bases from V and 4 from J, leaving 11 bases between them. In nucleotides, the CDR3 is TGCGCCAGCAGCTTGGGGGCCCCCTTTTACAATGAGCAGTTCTTC. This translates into CASSLGAPFYNEQFF.

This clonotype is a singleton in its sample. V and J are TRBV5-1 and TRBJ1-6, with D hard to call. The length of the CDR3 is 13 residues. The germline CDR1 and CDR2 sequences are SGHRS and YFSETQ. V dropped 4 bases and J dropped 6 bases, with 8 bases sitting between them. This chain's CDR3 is CASSLARNSPLHF. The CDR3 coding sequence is TGCGCCAGCAGCCTGGCGCGTAATTCACCCCTCCACTTT.

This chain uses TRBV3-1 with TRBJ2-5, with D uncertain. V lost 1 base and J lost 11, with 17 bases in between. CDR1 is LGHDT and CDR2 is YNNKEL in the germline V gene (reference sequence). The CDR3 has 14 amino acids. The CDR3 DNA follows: TGTGCCAGCAGCCAAGGACTCCCCCGGAATGAGCAGTACTTC. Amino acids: CASSQGLPRNEQYF.

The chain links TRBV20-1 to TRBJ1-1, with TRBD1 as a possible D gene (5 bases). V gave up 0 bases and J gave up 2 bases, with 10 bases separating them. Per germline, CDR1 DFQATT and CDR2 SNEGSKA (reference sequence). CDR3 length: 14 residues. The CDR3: CSARDPGLNTEAFF. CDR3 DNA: TGCAGTGCTAGAGATCCGGGACTTAACACTGAAGCTTTCTTT.

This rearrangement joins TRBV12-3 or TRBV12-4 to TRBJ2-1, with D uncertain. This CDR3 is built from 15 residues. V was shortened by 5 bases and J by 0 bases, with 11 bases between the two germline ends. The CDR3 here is CASSGVLSSYNEQFF. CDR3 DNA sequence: TGTGCCAGCAGTGGGGTCTTAAGCTCCTACAATGAGCAGTTCTTC.

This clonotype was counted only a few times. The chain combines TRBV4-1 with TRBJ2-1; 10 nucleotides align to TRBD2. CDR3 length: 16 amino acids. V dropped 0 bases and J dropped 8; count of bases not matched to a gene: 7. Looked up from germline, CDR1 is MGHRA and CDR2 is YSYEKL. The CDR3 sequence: CASSQDPSGSSYEQFF. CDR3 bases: TGCGCCAGCAGCCAAGACCCTAGCGGGAGTTCGTATGAGCAGTTCTTC.

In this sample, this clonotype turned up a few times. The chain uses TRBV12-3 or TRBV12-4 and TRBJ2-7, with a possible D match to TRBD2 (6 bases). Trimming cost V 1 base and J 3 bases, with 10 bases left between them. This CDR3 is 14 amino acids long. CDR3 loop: CASSLVPGGYEQYF. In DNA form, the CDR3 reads TGTGCCAGCAGTTTAGTGCCCGGGGGCTACGAGCAGTACTTC.

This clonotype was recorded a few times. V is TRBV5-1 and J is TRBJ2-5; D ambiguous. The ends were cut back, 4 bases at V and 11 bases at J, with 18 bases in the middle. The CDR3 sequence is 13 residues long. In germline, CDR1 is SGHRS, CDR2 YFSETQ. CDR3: CASSPKKRAEQYF. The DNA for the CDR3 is TGCGCCAGCAGCCCAAAGAAGCGCGCTGAGCAGTACTTC. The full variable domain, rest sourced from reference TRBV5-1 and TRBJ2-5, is KAGVTQTPRYLIKTRGQQVTLSCSPISGHRSVSWYQQTPGQGLQFLFEYFSETQRNKGNFPGRFSGRQFSNSRSEMNVSTLELGDSALYLCASSPKKRAEQYFGPGTRLLVL.

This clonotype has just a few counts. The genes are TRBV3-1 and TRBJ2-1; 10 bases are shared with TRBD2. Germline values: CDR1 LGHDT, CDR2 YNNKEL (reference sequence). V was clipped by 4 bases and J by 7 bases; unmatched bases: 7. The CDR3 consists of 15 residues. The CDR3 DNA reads TGTGCCAGCAGCCGAGCGGGAGGGCGGAGGAATGAGCAGTTCTTC. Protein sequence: CASSRAGGRRNEQFF.

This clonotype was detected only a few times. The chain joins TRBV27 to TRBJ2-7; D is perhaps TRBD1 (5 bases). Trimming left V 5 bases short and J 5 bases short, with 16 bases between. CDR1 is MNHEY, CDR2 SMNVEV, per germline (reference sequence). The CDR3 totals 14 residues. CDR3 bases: TGTGCCAGCAGTCCGACAGTTGTCGCGAACGAGCAGTACTTC. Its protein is CASSPTVVANEQYF.

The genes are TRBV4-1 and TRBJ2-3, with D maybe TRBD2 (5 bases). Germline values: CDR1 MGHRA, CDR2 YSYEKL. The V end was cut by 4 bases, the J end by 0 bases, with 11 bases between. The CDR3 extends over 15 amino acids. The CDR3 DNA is TGCGCCAGCAGCCTTTCTAGCCCTAGCACAGATACGCAGTATTTT. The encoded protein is CASSLSSPSTDTQYF.

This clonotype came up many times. The CDR3 reads CASSLPLAANNEQFF. CDR3 DNA: TGCGCCAGCAGCTTGCCCCTAGCGGCAAACAATGAGCAGTTCTTC. The chain employs TRBV5-1 and TRBJ2-1, with TRBD2 identical over 7 bases. Germline CDR1 and CDR2: SGHRS and YFSETQ. The ends lost 1 base at V and 5 bases at J; junction bases unmatched: 6. There are 15 residues in the CDR3.